Below, 30 T cell receptor beta chains from the same sample are listed, as sequenced in a study of shared clonotypes between healthy human individuals (dated by TCRdb to 2020 to 2021). The receptor library was made with the immunoSEQ multiplex PCR assay. Held by TCRdb, this immuneACCESS table contains in-frame sequences only and omits some clones. Under half of the omission traces to an unresolved V gene where checked; the cause of the rest is unknown. The sample yields some 2,500,000 clones; about nine tenths were counted once. The leading ten clones occupy around 0.4% of the sample. The sequenced sample was naive CD4+ T cells from PBMCs. The cell subset or site label corresponds to: CD45RA+ positively selected. The receptors shown here come from a man aged 18 to 29 in good health. Some clones in this sample may be carry-over from other donors' samples.

This clone was detected once. V usage is TRBV5-4 and J usage is TRBJ2-7; TRBD2 matches 12 bases. The CDR3 runs to 16 residues. Germline V gives CDR1 SGHNT, CDR2 YYREEE (reference sequence). After removal of 4 bases from V and 2 bases from J, the junction contained 7 bases not matched to a gene. The CDR3 region has the DNA TGTGCCAGCAGCGTGGGGACTAGCGGGTACCCCTACGAGCAGTACTTC. Translating it yields CASSVGTSGYPYEQYF.

V usage is TRBV19 and J usage is TRBJ1-5, with 10 nucleotides matching TRBD1. Trimming at V came to 3 bases and at J to 3 bases, leaving 5 bases not matched to a gene. The CDR3 totals 16 residues. CDR1 is LNHDA and CDR2 is SQIVND in the germline V gene (reference sequence). The CDR3 reads CASSISTGGVNQPQHF. The CDR3 DNA follows: TGTGCCAGTAGTATCTCGACAGGGGGCGTCAATCAGCCCCAGCATTTT.

This clone occurred many times. The rearrangement links TRBV28 to TRBJ1-5; TRBD1 agrees at 10 bases. The CDR3 is made up of 20 amino acids. The V segment lost 1 base and the J segment 2 bases; nucleotides outside the gene matches: 14. CDR1 is MDHEN, CDR2 SYDVKM, per germline. CDR3 DNA: TGTGCCAGCAGTTTATCTTTTGGACAGGGGGGTCGAATTGGCAATCAGCCCCAGCATTTT. This gives the protein CASSLSFGQGGRIGNQPQHF. The full variable domain, rest sourced from reference TRBV28 and TRBJ1-5, is DVKVTQSSRYLVKRTGEKVFLECVQDMDHENMFWYRQDPGLGLRLIYFSYDVKMKEKGDIPEGYSVSREKKERFSLILESASTNQTSMYLCASSLSFGQGGRIGNQPQHFGDGTRLSIL.

This chain connects TRBV4-1 to TRBJ1-2, with TRBD1 as a possible D gene (6 bases). V lost 1 base and J lost 4, with 22 bases in between. The CDR3 runs 18 residues. Looked up from germline, CDR1 is MGHRA and CDR2 is YSYEKL. DNA of the CDR3: TGCGCCAGCAGCCAAGCCCCCCTGGGGGGGCGAATTTCCTATGGCTACACCTTC. Protein sequence: CASSQAPLGGRISYGYTF.

The gene calls are TRBV5-1 and TRBJ2-1; D perhaps matches TRBD2 (6 bases). Trimming shortened V by 4 bases and J by 2 bases, and 10 bases separated the two germline ends. CDR3 length: 14 residues. CDR1 and CDR2 (germline): SGHRS, YFSETQ. CDR3: CASSTGSTYNEQFF. CDR3 DNA sequence: TGCGCCAGCAGCACCGGGAGTACCTACAATGAGCAGTTCTTC.

This clone was counted only a few times. V is TRBV28 and J is TRBJ1-2; 7 bases agree with TRBD1. Germline V CDR1 and CDR2: MDHEN, SYDVKM. This CDR3 is built from 12 residues. J was trimmed by 8 bases and V by 2 bases; bases with no gene match: 2. The CDR3 nucleotides are TGTGCCAGCAGTTTACAGGGGGTAGGCTACACCTTC. It specifies CASSLQGVGYTF.

The chain combines TRBV6-1 with TRBJ2-1; D unclear. There are 15 residues in the CDR3. The ends were cut back, 4 bases at V and 0 bases at J, with 10 bases in the middle. Germline V CDR1 and CDR2: MNHNS, SASEGT. CDR3 nucleotides: TGTGCCAGCAGTGTTGAATCCATCTCCTACAATGAGCAGTTCTTC. Translated, it gives CASSVESISYNEQFF.

The V gene is TRBV14, the J gene TRBJ2-7; D is unclear. V dropped 1 base and J dropped 3 bases, with 13 bases sitting between them. The germline V gene has CDR1 SGHDN and CDR2 FVKESK. This CDR3 spans 15 amino acids. CDR3 amino acids: CASSQVVSVRYEQYF. The DNA of the CDR3 is TGTGCCAGCAGCCAAGTCGTCTCAGTTCGCTACGAGCAGTACTTC. The full variable domain, in which reference TRBV14 and TRBJ2-7 provide the parts outside the CDR3, is EAGVTQFPSHSVIEKGQTVTLRCDPISGHDNLYWYRRVMGKEIKFLLHFVKESKQDESGMPNNRFLAERTGGTYSTLKVQPAELEDSGVYFCASSQVVSVRYEQYFGPGTRLTVT.

The chain combines TRBV6-6 with TRBJ2-3, with a possible D match to TRBD1 (5 bases). This CDR3 comprises 16 residues. Per germline, CDR1 MNHNY and CDR2 SVGAGI (reference sequence). V lost 6 bases to trimming and J lost 0 bases, with 16 bases between them. Written as DNA, the CDR3 is TGTGCCAGCAGCTCACCTGGGGCGGAAAGCACAGATACGCAGTATTTT. The encoded protein is CASSSPGAESTDTQYF.

The chain recombines TRBV11-2 with TRBJ1-5; D perhaps matches TRBD1 (6 bases). V lost 4 bases to trimming and J lost 4 bases, with 11 bases between them. Germline values: CDR1 SGHAT, CDR2 FQNNGV. The length of the CDR3 is 14 residues. CDR3 sequence (DNA): TGTGCCAGCAGCTCGGACAGAAGGAATCAGCCCCAGCATTTT. Residues: CASSSDRRNQPQHF.

On this clone: The junction does not match germline at one end; this may be a read error. The chain uses TRBV4-3 and TRBJ2-7; no definite D call. Per the germline V gene, CDR1 is LGHNA and CDR2 is YSLEER. CDR3 size: 15 residues. The CDR3 loop reads CASSQDVRWSYEQYF. In DNA, the CDR3 is TGCGCCAGCAGCCAAGACGTTAGATGGTCCTATGAGCAGTACTTC.

J is TRBJ2-7 and V is TRBV7-3; D uncertain. The CDR3 has 15 amino acids. V shed 2 bases and J shed 0 bases, with 11 bases lying between them. Germline V gene sequence: CDR1 SGHTA, CDR2 FQGTGA. The CDR3, as DNA: TGTGCCAGCAGCTTACAACCCATGAGCTCCTACGAGCAGTACTTC. As protein: CASSLQPMSSYEQYF.

This chain links TRBV19 with TRBJ2-5; 13 positions agree with TRBD2. The CDR3 is 15 amino acids. The V gene's germline CDR1 is LNHDA and CDR2 SQIVND (reference sequence). V trimming: 4 bases; J trimming: 5 bases; junction bases outside the gene matches: 4. CDR3 sequence: CASSRTSGSPETQYF. CDR3 nucleotides: TGTGCCAGTAGTAGGACTAGCGGGAGTCCCGAGACCCAGTACTTC.

J is TRBJ2-5 and V is TRBV5-1, with 10 bases aligning to TRBD1. The CDR3 spans 15 residues. Looked up from germline, CDR1 is SGHRS and CDR2 is YFSETQ. Germline trimming cut 4 bases from V and 1 base from J; bases unmatched to any gene: 4. CDR3: CASSPGQGIQETQYF. The CDR3, as DNA: TGCGCCAGCAGCCCGGGACAGGGGATCCAAGAGACCCAGTACTTC. The whole variable domain, remainder taken from reference TRBV5-1 and TRBJ2-5, is KAGVTQTPRYLIKTRGQQVTLSCSPISGHRSVSWYQQTPGQGLQFLFEYFSETQRNKGNFPGRFSGRQFSNSRSEMNVSTLELGDSALYLCASSPGQGIQETQYFGPGTRLLVL.

CDR3 DNA: TGTGCCAGCTCACCACTACCGGGTCCCGGGGAGCTGTTTTTT. Encoded protein: CASSPLPGPGELFF. The chain combines TRBV18 with TRBJ2-2, with D uncertain. Deletions cut 1 base from V and 6 bases from J, with 9 bases between. The germline V gene has CDR1 KGHSH and CDR2 LQKENI. This CDR3 is built from 14 residues.

This chain uses TRBV15 with TRBJ2-3; 14 positions agree with TRBD2. Per germline, CDR1 LNHNV and CDR2 YYDKDF (reference sequence). This CDR3 is 20 amino acids long. J lost 6 bases, V lost 5 bases, and 19 bases had no gene match. CDR3: CATSLKVGLAGGPGRDTQYF. In DNA, the CDR3 is TGTGCCACCAGCCTAAAGGTCGGACTAGCGGGAGGTCCGGGGCGGGATACGCAGTATTTT.

The chain joins TRBV5-1 to TRBJ2-3; no clear D. Germline V lookup: CDR1 SGHRS, CDR2 YFSETQ. The CDR3 is made up of 15 amino acids. With 3 bases removed from V and 2 bases from J, the gap between germline ends came to 13 bases. The CDR3 protein is CASSSRVIPTDTQYF. The DNA of the CDR3 is TGCGCCAGCAGCTCCCGGGTCATACCCACAGATACGCAGTATTTT.

The chain is built from TRBV28 and TRBJ1-3; 7 bases are shared with TRBD1. The ends lost 2 bases at V and 4 bases at J; junction bases unmatched: 8. CDR1 is MDHEN, CDR2 SYDVKM, per germline. The CDR3 is 16 amino acids. The CDR3 sequence is CASSLVKGAGGNTIYF. CDR3 coding DNA: TGTGCCAGCAGTTTAGTTAAGGGGGCAGGGGGAAACACCATATATTTT.

This rearrangement joins TRBV18 to TRBJ1-3, with D possibly being TRBD1 (5 bases). CDR3 length equals 16 residues. Deletions cut 4 bases from V and 0 bases from J, with 13 bases between. The germline V gene encodes CDR1 KGHSH and CDR2 LQKENI. CDR3 loop: CASSRGAQNSGNTIYF. CDR3 nucleotides: TGTGCCAGCTCACGCGGGGCCCAGAACTCTGGAAACACCATATATTTT.

V is TRBV6-6 and J is TRBJ2-1; possibly TRBD2 for D (6 bases). Germline assignment: CDR1 MNHNY and CDR2 SVGAGI (reference sequence). V lost 0 bases, J lost 12 bases, and 9 bases lay in between. The CDR3 contains 12 residues. The chain's CDR3 is CASSYSIGGQFF. The CDR3 nucleotides are TGTGCCAGCAGTTACTCGATCGGGGGGCAGTTCTTC.

This rearrangement joins TRBV15 to TRBJ2-2; either TRBD1 or TRBD2 may supply D (5 bases each). The CDR3 runs 17 residues. Deletions cut 0 bases from V and 2 bases from J, with 13 bases between. Looked up from germline, CDR1 is LNHNV and CDR2 is YYDKDF (reference sequence). DNA for the CDR3: TGTGCCACCAGCAGAGATATCGGGGCTGCCAACACCGGGGAGCTGTTTTTT. It yields the protein CATSRDIGAANTGELFF. The full variable domain, in which reference TRBV15 and TRBJ2-2 provide the parts outside the CDR3, is DAMVIQNPRYQVTQFGKPVTLSCSQTLNHNVMYWYQQKSSQAPKLLFHYYDKDFNNEADTPDNFQSRRPNTSFCFLDIRSPGLGDTAMYLCATSRDIGAANTGELFFGEGSRLTVL.

This clone was seen more than once but under ten times. The chain uses TRBV4-1 and TRBJ1-5; 7 bases agree with TRBD1. The V and J ends lost 4 bases and 0 bases, in that order; junction bases with no gene match: 9. The CDR3 is 17 amino acids. The germline gives CDR1 MGHRA, CDR2 YSYEKL. The CDR3 DNA sequence: TGCGCCAGCAGCCCCCGGACAGGAGCCGATAGCAATCAGCCCCAGCATTTT. Protein: CASSPRTGADSNQPQHF.

Here the CDR3 reads CASRTGLGSPLHF. The CDR3, as DNA: TGTGCCAGCAGGACAGGGTTAGGTTCACCCCTCCACTTT. The rearrangement joins TRBV27 to TRBJ1-6; 7 bases line up with TRBD1. Germline CDR1 is MNHEY and CDR2 is SMNVEV (reference sequence). The V segment lost 6 bases and the J segment 9 bases; nucleotides outside the gene matches: 5. The CDR3 is 13 amino acids.

This clone has a single count. The V gene is TRBV6-1, the J gene TRBJ1-2; D remains unclear. The germline V and J ends were trimmed by 1 base and 3 bases, with 9 bases remaining between them. The germline CDR1 and CDR2 sequences are MNHNS and SASEGT. The CDR3 extends over 14 amino acids. CDR3 sequence reads: CASSEVQPYYGYTF. Here the CDR3 DNA reads TGTGCCAGCAGTGAAGTACAGCCATACTATGGCTACACCTTC.

This CDR3 reads CASSLSRDSSYNEQFF. The CDR3 coding sequence is TGTGCCAGCAGTCTAAGCCGGGACAGCTCCTACAATGAGCAGTTCTTC. This chain joins TRBV7-9 and TRBJ2-1; 7 bases align to TRBD1. The CDR3 contains 16 residues. Germline V CDR1 and CDR2: SEHNR, FQNEAQ (reference sequence). V gave up 6 bases and J gave up 0 bases; unmatched junction bases: 8. Combining the CDR3 with reference TRBV7-9 and TRBJ2-1 gives the whole variable domain DTGVSQNPRHKITKRGQNVTFRCDPISEHNRLYWYRQTLGQGPEFLTYFQNEAQLEKSRLLSDRFSAERPKGSFSTLEIQRTEQGDSAMYLCASSLSRDSSYNEQFFGPGTRLTVL.

For this clone: Sequence at one end of the junction differs from germline and may be a read error. The chain couples TRBV6-1 to TRBJ2-7, with TRBD1 identical over 10 bases. There are 15 residues in the CDR3. Germline CDR1 MNHNS, CDR2 SASEGT. The CDR3 sequence: CASTPQEGQGTKHGF. CDR3 nucleotide sequence: TGTGCCAGCACTCCCCAGGAGGGACAGGGGACAAAACACGGCTTC.

The CDR3 region has the DNA TGCGCCAGCAATTGGGGGACTAGCGGAGTCAATGAGCAGTTCTTC. Translation gives CASNWGTSGVNEQFF. The rearrangement joins TRBV5-1 to TRBJ2-1, with 11 positions matching TRBD2. With 6 bases clipped from V and 6 bases from J, the junction kept 8 bases outside the gene matches. The CDR3 has 15 amino acids. The V gene's germline CDR1 is SGHRS and CDR2 YFSETQ.

The V and J genes are TRBV5-4 and TRBJ2-3, with 7 bases lining up with TRBD2. CDR1 is SGHNT and CDR2 is YYREEE in the germline V gene (reference sequence). This CDR3 is 15 amino acids long. J gave up 2 bases and V 2 bases, and 5 bases lay outside the gene matches. This CDR3 is CASSFRLADTDTQYF. CDR3 DNA: TGTGCCAGCAGCTTCCGCCTAGCGGACACAGATACGCAGTATTTT.

This chain uses TRBV5-5 with TRBJ1-1; D remains ambiguous. The CDR3 extends over 11 amino acids. Trimming left V 2 bases short and J 10 bases short, with 9 bases between. Germline V gene sequence: CDR1 SGHKS, CDR2 YYEKEE (reference sequence). The chain's CDR3 is CASSFGWAAFF. The CDR3 bases are TGTGCCAGCAGCTTTGGGTGGGCAGCTTTCTTT. The variable domain in full, with the rest retrieved from reference TRBV5-5 and TRBJ1-1, is DAGVTQSPTHLIKTRGQQVTLRCSPISGHKSVSWYQQVLGQGPQFIFQYYEKEERGRGNFPDRFSARQFPNYSSELNVNALLLGDSALYLCASSFGWAAFFGQGTRLTVV.

This chain links TRBV5-1 with TRBJ1-2, with 8 bases fitting TRBD1. Germline V gene lookup returns CDR1 SGHRS and CDR2 YFSETQ. This CDR3 has 13 residues. V lost 4 bases to trimming and J lost 8 bases; unmatched junction nucleotides: 7. This CDR3 is CASSDDRGQGYTF. In nucleotides, the CDR3 is TGCGCCAGCAGCGACGACAGGGGCCAGGGCTACACCTTC.